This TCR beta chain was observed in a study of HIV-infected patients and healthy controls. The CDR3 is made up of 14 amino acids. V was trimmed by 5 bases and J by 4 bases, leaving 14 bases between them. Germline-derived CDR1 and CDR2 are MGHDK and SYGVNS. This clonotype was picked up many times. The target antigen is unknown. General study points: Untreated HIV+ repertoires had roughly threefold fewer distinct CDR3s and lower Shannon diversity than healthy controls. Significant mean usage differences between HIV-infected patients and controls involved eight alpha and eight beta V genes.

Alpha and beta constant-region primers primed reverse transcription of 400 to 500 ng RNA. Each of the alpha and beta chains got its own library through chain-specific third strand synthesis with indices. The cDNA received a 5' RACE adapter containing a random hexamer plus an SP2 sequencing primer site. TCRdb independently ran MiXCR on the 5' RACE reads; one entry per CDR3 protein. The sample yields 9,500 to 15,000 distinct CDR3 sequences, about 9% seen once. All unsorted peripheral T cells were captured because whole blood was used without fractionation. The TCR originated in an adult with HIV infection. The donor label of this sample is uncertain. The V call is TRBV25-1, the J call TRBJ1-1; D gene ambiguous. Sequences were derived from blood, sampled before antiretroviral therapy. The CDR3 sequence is CASSSRTVSTEAFF. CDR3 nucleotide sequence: TGTGCCAGCAGTTCACGGACGGTGAGCACTGAAGCTTTCTTT. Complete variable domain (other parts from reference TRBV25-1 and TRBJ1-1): EADIYQTPRYLVIGTGKKITLECSQTMGHDKMYWYQQDPGMELHLIHYSYGVNSTEKGDLSSESTVSRIRTEHFPLTLESARPSHTSQYLCASSSRTVSTEAFFGQGTRLTVV.